This T cell receptor beta chain was profiled in a study of blood T cell repertoires in COVID-19 (dated by TCRdb to the early 2020s). Describing the broader study: Samples from collaborators originated in the United States, Italy and Spain and spanned both the acute and convalescent phases of COVID-19. The repertoires were released in a freely available public database meant as a resource for research on the immune response to SARS-CoV-2. The samples were drawn from the first 160 participants of the ongoing ImmuneRACE study and from over a thousand subjects provided by 6 global collaborators. The prospective study material was composed of cDNA or gDNA derived from T cells, B-cell-depleted T cells, or PBMCs. Nearly every sample came with metadata listing a de-identified subject ID, COVID-19 status, age in years and sex. Deeply sampled blood TCRbeta repertoires from subjects exposed to, actively infected with, or recovered from COVID-19 were included in the dataset. Where available, HLA class I and class II types were taken from metadata supplied by the sample provider and were not determined by assay-based typing.

The collaborating institutions used their own protocols to collect whole blood in K2EDTA tubes. For TCRbeta analysis, collaborator samples were shipped as frozen whole blood, as isolated PBMCs, or as DNA extracted from either sample type. Overall study results and their limits: The quantity of clinical and demographic metadata differed by source and by participant and was supplied without curation.

TCRbeta CDR3 regions were amplified from genomic DNA by means of the immunoSEQ Assay, a bias-controlled multiplex PCR. The authors' pipeline ran thus. Within the assay, amplification of reference gene primers was used to estimate how many nucleated cells each sample contained. To quantify the absolute abundance of each unique TCRbeta CDR3 rearrangement, sequence reads were collapsed and filtered. For each sample, productive Simpson clonality was calculated by taking the square root of Simpson's diversity index across productive rearrangements. Entries here come from immuneACCESS through TCRdb and include only in-frame sequences with V and J called. Some clones fail to appear in such tables; in the studies checked, an unresolved V gene covers under half of the shortfall, and the cause of the remainder is unknown. V and J calls and clone size are given by that table; D and trimming were obtained from the DNA. The sample has 150,000 to 200,000 clones on record, around 86% of them singletons. 7% of the sample goes to the ten largest clones.

Concerning this clone itself: The clone's antigen remains unknown. Base-call qualities are not available, and no considerably larger clone is one nucleotide away.

Trimming removed 0 bases from V and 5 bases from J, leaving 19 bases between the germline ends. The CDR3 sequence holds 17 residues, the cysteine and phenylalanine included. CDR3 DNA only is kept here, 51 bases in frame from base 1. From the germline V gene (reference sequence), CDR1 is LGHDT and CDR2 is YNNKEL. The rearrangement combines TRBV3-1 (or the pseudogene TRBV3-2) with TRBJ1-2, with the D gene call left open. This TCR derives from a woman of 80 years or more in a cohort sampled during active or convalescent COVID-19. Sequencing input: peripheral blood. The nucleotides are TGTGCCAGCAGCCAAGAGGGTTTGGCAGGCAAATTATATGGCTACACCTTC. Its protein reads: CASSQEGLAGKLYGYTF.